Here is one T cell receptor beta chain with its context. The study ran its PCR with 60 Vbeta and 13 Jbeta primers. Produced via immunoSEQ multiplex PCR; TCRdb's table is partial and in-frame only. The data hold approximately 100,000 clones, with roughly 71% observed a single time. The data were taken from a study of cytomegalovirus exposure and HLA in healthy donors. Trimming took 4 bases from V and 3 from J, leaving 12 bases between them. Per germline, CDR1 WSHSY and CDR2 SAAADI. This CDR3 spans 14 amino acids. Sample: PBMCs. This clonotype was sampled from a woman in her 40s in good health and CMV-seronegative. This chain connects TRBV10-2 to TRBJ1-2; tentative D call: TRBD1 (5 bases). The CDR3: CASSAMSQDYGYTF. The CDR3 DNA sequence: TGCGCCAGCAGTGCGATGTCACAGGACTATGGCTACACCTTC.